Sequencing of this TCR beta chain was carried out in a study of CD8+ T cells in alopecia areata. Study overall: Treated individuals took tofacitinib by mouth, 5 to 10 mg twice daily. Tofacitinib administration persisted for 6 to 18 months, succeeded by 6 months off drug.

This CDR3 contains 12 residues. After removal of 7 bases from V and 4 bases from J, the junction contained 6 bases not matched to a gene. Germline V CDR1 and CDR2: SQVTM, ANQGSEA. The treatment here: oral pan-JAK inhibitor, 5-10 mg twice daily. RNA was extracted and reverse transcribed into cDNA as the sequencing template. The repertoire was sequenced with immunoSEQ multiplex PCR; TCRdb's copy has only in-frame clones and lacks some. Found here are 150,000 to 200,000 clones, more than 55% of them singletons; the top ten hold 1.3%. Sequencing was performed on CD4+ T cells sorted from blood, taken around week 49, from a patient treated with tofacitinib. This TCR came from a human donor with alopecia areata. The chain combines TRBV29-1 with TRBJ2-5; 7 nucleotides agree with TRBD1. In DNA form, the CDR3 reads TGCAGCGGGTCGACAGGGAGAGAGACCCAGTACTTC. This translates into CSGSTGRETQYF.